The T cell receptor beta chain described here comes from a study of cytomegalovirus exposure and HLA in healthy donors. This CDR3 region has 17 residues. Germline-derived CDR1 and CDR2 are MDHEN and SYDVKM. J was trimmed by 6 bases and V by 2 bases; bases with no gene match: 6. Measured with immunoSEQ multiplex PCR; TCRdb has only the in-frame clones, and not every one. The table lists approximately 160,000 clones, about 86% of them singletons. This clone was seen a single time. Its antigen is currently unknown. General study points: Some public TCRs appeared in many individuals, while most sequences were rare.

Sample: PBMCs. This receptor was obtained from a woman aged 30 to 39 in good health and CMV-seronegative. This chain joins TRBV28 and TRBJ2-1, with 14 positions matching TRBD2. The CDR3: CASSLLSGLAGANEQFF. The CDR3 DNA reads as TGTGCCAGCAGTTTACTCTCGGGACTAGCGGGAGCCAATGAGCAGTTCTTC.